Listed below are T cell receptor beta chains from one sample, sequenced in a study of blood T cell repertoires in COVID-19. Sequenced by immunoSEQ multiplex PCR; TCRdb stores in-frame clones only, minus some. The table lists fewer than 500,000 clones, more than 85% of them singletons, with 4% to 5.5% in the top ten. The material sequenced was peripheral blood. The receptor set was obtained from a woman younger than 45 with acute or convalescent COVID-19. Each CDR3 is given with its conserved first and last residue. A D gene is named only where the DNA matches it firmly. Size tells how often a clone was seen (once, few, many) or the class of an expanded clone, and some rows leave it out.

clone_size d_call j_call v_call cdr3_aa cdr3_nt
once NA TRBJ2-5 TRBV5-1 CASSLYPRDQETQYF TGCGCCAGCAGCTTGTATCCTCGGGACCAAGAGACCCAGTACTTC
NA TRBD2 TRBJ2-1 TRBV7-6 CASSFIAGGSDEQFF TGTGCCAGCAGCTTTATAGCGGGGGGCTCGGATGAGCAGTTCTTC
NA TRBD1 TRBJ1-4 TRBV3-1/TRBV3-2 CASSQDPPGQGSEKLFF TGTGCCAGCAGCCAAGATCCTCCGGGACAGGGAAGTGAAAAACTGTTTTTT
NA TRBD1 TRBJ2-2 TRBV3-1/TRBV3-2 CASSYGQADTGELFF TGTGCCAGCAGCTATGGACAGGCGGACACCGGGGAGCTGTTTTTT
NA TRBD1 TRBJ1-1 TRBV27 CASSEGTGSVNTEAFF TGTGCCAGCAGTGAAGGGACAGGGTCGGTGAACACTGAAGCTTTCTTT
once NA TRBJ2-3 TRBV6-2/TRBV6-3 CASSYSRSTDTQYF TGTGCCAGCAGTTACAGTCGGAGCACAGATACGCAGTATTTT
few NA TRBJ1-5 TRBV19 CASKNREYFGQPQHF TGTGCCAGTAAAAACAGGGAATATTTCGGTCAGCCCCAGCATTTT
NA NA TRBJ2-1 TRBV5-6 CASSFDTTFNEQFF TGTGCCAGCAGTTTTGATACTACGTTCAATGAGCAGTTCTTC
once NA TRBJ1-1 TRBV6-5 CASSPMGLVAFF TGTGCCAGCAGTCCCATGGGGCTGGTAGCTTTCTTT
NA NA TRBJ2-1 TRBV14 CASSTGYNEQFF TGTGCCAGCAGTACAGGGTACAATGAGCAGTTCTTC